These 8 T cell receptor beta chains were all obtained from the same sample, sequenced in a study of identical twins. TCRdb re-called the 5' RACE reads with MiXCR, one entry per CDR3 protein. Of roughly 200,000 distinct CDR3 sequences detected, less than 20% appear once; the ten largest clones hold over 35%. These sequences were also reported in another study, on T cells expressing NK-cell markers.

Sequencing was carried out using CD8+ T cells sorted from blood. These receptors all stem from a woman under 30 in good health.

This clonotype was picked up a small number of times. The chain uses TRBV7-9 and TRBJ1-4; D uncertain. Deletions cut 3 bases from V and 12 bases from J, with 8 bases between. There are 11 residues in the CDR3. CDR1 is SEHNR and CDR2 is FQNEAQ in the germline V gene (reference sequence). The CDR3 is CASSFFEELFF. As DNA, the CDR3 is TGTGCCAGCAGCTTTTTTGAGGAACTGTTTTTT.

The chain employs TRBV6-2 or TRBV6-3 and TRBJ1-5; no clear D gene. V dropped 0 bases and J dropped 6 bases, with 15 bases sitting between them. CDR3 length: 16 residues. The germline V gene encodes CDR1 MNHEY and CDR2 SVGEGT. The CDR3 loop is CASSYSITELGQPQHF. Written as DNA, the CDR3 is TGTGCCAGCAGTTACTCGATTACGGAGTTGGGTCAGCCCCAGCATTTT.

This chain's CDR3 is CASSPLMEGPFHEQYF. CDR3 nucleotide sequence: TGTGCCAGCAGTCCCCTGATGGAGGGACCTTTTCACGAGCAGTACTTC. The chain recombines TRBV27 with TRBJ2-7; maybe TRBD2 (6 bases). Germline lookup yields CDR1 MNHEY and CDR2 SMNVEV (reference sequence). The CDR3 runs to 16 residues. V was cut by 5 bases and J by 5 bases, with 22 bases left in between.

Only a few counts were recorded for this clonotype. The V call is TRBV3-1, the J call TRBJ2-7; D gene ambiguous. CDR3 length: 13 residues. The germline V gene encodes CDR1 LGHDT and CDR2 YNNKEL (reference sequence). Trimming left V 6 bases short and J 0 bases short, with 9 bases between. The CDR3 DNA is TGTGCCAGCAGTGACTCCGACTCCTACGAGCAGTACTTC. It is translated as CASSDSDSYEQYF.

The rearrangement links TRBV12-3 or TRBV12-4 to TRBJ2-5; D could derive from TRBD1 or TRBD2 (5 bases each). The CDR3 totals 13 residues. V lost 8 bases to trimming and J lost 4 bases, with 14 bases between them. This CDR3 is CASGPGRIETQYF. In nucleotides, the CDR3 is TGTGCCAGCGGTCCGGGGCGAATAGAGACCCAGTACTTC.

The count of this clonotype is one. The J gene is TRBJ2-7, the V gene TRBV4-3, with D possibly being TRBD1 (6 bases). Trimming took 0 bases from V and 5 from J, leaving 20 bases between them. Germline V CDR1 and CDR2: LGHNA, YSLEER. There are 17 residues in the CDR3. The CDR3 reads CASSQDLGGPRFDEQYF. Here the CDR3 DNA reads TGCGCCAGCAGCCAAGATCTAGGGGGTCCTAGGTTCGACGAGCAGTACTTC.

This clonotype was recorded a few times. The gene calls are TRBV6-1 and TRBJ2-1; TRBD1 or TRBD2 may be the D gene (5 bases each). Germline-derived CDR1 and CDR2 are MNHNS and SASEGT. V dropped 10 bases and J dropped 4 bases, with 17 bases sitting between them. The CDR3 contains 14 residues. As DNA, the CDR3 is TGTGCCACGTACGGGACGGGGCTTTACAATGAGCAGTTCTTC. It is translated as CATYGTGLYNEQFF.

The rearrangement joins TRBV6-5 to TRBJ2-1, with TRBD1 as a possible D gene (5 bases). Germline CDR1 MNHEY, CDR2 SVGAGI. The V and J ends lost 5 bases and 8 bases respectively, with 10 bases between them. This CDR3 is 12 amino acids long. The CDR3 DNA reads as TGTGCCAGCAGTACCACAGGTGATGAGCAGTTCTTC. It codes for CASSTTGDEQFF.